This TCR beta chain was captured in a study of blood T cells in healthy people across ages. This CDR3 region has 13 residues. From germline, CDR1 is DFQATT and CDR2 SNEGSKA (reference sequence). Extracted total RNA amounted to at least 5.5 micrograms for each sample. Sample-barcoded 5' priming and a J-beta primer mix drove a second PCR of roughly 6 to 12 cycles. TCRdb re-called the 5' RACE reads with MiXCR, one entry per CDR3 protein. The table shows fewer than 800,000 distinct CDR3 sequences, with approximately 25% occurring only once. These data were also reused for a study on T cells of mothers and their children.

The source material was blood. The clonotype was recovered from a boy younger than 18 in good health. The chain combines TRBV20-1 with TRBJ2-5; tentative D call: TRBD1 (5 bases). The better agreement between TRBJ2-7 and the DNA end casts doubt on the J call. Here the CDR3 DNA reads TGCAGTGCTAGACTACCCCAGGGATACGAGCAGTACTTC. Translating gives CSARLPQGYEQYF.